This note documents a single T cell receptor beta chain sequence. Its antigen is unidentified. Germline lookup yields CDR1 SGHNT and CDR2 YYREEE (reference sequence). The CDR3 has 14 amino acids. Trimming at V came to 10 bases and at J to 0 bases, leaving 10 bases not matched to a gene. The data belong to a study of cytomegalovirus exposure and HLA in healthy donors. The study ran its PCR with 60 Vbeta and 13 Jbeta primers. As processed by the authors: In a later analysis, some 80 million unique TCR beta chains included roughly 11 million shared by two or more donors. The method was immunoSEQ multiplex PCR; TCRdb's version includes in-frame clones alone and lacks a portion of them. V, J and clone size reflect that table, while D and trimming were determined from the DNA. Altogether a few hundred thousand clones are present, roughly 80% being singletons, with the ten largest covering 0.22%. General study findings and limits: Associated with HLA alleles at 0.05 false discovery rate in a later analysis were over 15,000 TCR beta sequences. Sequencing had likely introduced a cluster of highly shared sequence variants as an artifact. When analyzed later, a missense DCLRE1C variant was found to be linked to TCR beta V- and J-gene trimming.

The rearrangement links TRBV5-4 to TRBJ2-7; 7 positions match TRBD2. The sample comprised PBMCs. This TCR was sampled from a girl aged 2 to 10 in good health and CMV-seronegative. CDR3 loop: CAAASAGDSYEQYF. CDR3 in DNA: TGTGCCGCCGCGTCGGCGGGGGACTCCTACGAGCAGTACTTC.